Below, 16 T cell receptor beta chains from the same sample are listed, as sequenced in a study of cytomegalovirus exposure and HLA in healthy donors. 13 Jbeta primers and 60 Vbeta primers were used for the PCR. TCRdb keeps only in-frame clones here, not all; method: immunoSEQ multiplex PCR. The sample yields roughly 70,000 clones, roughly two thirds seen once. The sample taken for sequencing was PBMCs. The receptors originated from a male donor in good health and CMV-seropositive.

The chain is built from TRBV18 and TRBJ1-5, with D possibly being TRBD1 (5 bases). Trimming took off 0 bases at V and 0 bases at J, with 9 bases between the two ends. The length of the CDR3 is 16 residues. CDR1 KGHSH and CDR2 LQKENI come from the germline V gene. CDR3 coding DNA: TGTGCCAGCTCACCACCGACGGGGGGTAGCAATCAGCCCCAGCATTTT. It specifies CASSPPTGGSNQPQHF.

V usage is TRBV4-3 and J usage is TRBJ2-5; 13 positions match TRBD2. CDR1 LGHNA and CDR2 YSLEER come from the germline V gene. V lost 1 base and J lost 1; bases outside the gene matches: 0. The CDR3 sequence is 16 residues long. The CDR3 spells CASSQGTSGGQETQYF. CDR3 nucleotide sequence: TGCGCCAGCAGCCAAGGGACTAGCGGGGGCCAAGAGACCCAGTACTTC.

This clone has a handful of counts. The chain carries TRBV7-9 and TRBJ2-3; D is possibly TRBD1 (5 bases). Germline lookup yields CDR1 SEHNR and CDR2 FQNEAQ (reference sequence). This CDR3 region has 14 residues. Trimming cost V 5 bases and J 6 bases, with 15 bases left between them. The CDR3 loop is CASSPRLGQDTQYF. CDR3 nucleotides: TGTGCCAGCAGCCCCAGGTTGGGGCAGGATACGCAGTATTTT.

V and J are TRBV23-1 and TRBJ2-7; 8 positions agree with TRBD2. TRBV23-1 counts as an open reading frame of uncertain function. J was trimmed by 4 bases and V by 0 bases; bases with no gene match: 8. This CDR3 contains 16 residues. In DNA form, the CDR3 reads TGCGCCAGCAGTCAATCGGCAGCGGGAGACTTGTACGAGCAGTACTTC. Translation gives CASSQSAAGDLYEQYF.

This clone was observed a few times. This chain joins TRBV30 and TRBJ1-5; 7 bases map to TRBD1. V was clipped by 0 bases and J by 6 bases; unmatched bases: 5. Germline loops: CDR1 GTSNPN, CDR2 SVGIG (reference sequence). The CDR3 covers 14 residues. The CDR3 nucleotides read TGTGCCTGGAGTGTAAAACAGGGGACTCAGCCCCAGCATTTT. It is translated as CAWSVKQGTQPQHF.

V usage is TRBV6-1 and J usage is TRBJ2-2, with D possibly TRBD1 on 6 matching bases. Germline CDR1 and CDR2: MNHNS and SASEGT. The CDR3 is 14 residues long. V was clipped by 7 bases and J by 2 bases, with 11 bases between them. This CDR3 reads CASKGTTNTGELFF. The CDR3 DNA sequence: TGTGCCAGCAAGGGGACAACAAACACCGGGGAGCTGTTTTTT.

The chain uses TRBV11-2 and TRBJ2-1, with unresolved D. Per the germline V gene, CDR1 is SGHAT and CDR2 is FQNNGV. Trimming shortened V by 4 bases and J by 6 bases, and 13 bases separated the two germline ends. The CDR3 sequence is 14 residues long. DNA of the CDR3: TGTGCCAGCAGCTCCCGTGGCGGTGCCAATGAGCAGTTCTTC. Residues: CASSSRGGANEQFF.

J is TRBJ1-5 and V is TRBV5-4, with 8 nucleotides matching TRBD1. The ends lost 4 bases at V and 0 bases at J; junction bases unmatched: 6. The CDR3 runs to 16 residues. The germline gives CDR1 SGHNT, CDR2 YYREEE (reference sequence). As DNA, the CDR3 is TGTGCCAGCAGCCCCCAGACAGGGGCTAGCAATCAGCCCCAGCATTTT. Amino acids: CASSPQTGASNQPQHF.

This clone was counted between two and nine times. The chain links TRBV9 to TRBJ1-2, with D possibly matching TRBD1 (6 bases). Germline V CDR1 and CDR2: SGDLS, YYNGEE. The CDR3 length is 14 residues. Between the trimmed V and J ends, which lost 4 bases and 2 bases, there was a span of 12 bases. This chain's CDR3 is CASSSHQGNYGYTF. In DNA form, the CDR3 reads TGTGCCAGCAGCTCTCATCAGGGGAACTATGGCTACACCTTC.

Notes on this clone: A junction boundary mismatches the germline segment, possibly from a read error. The rearrangement links TRBV7-9 to TRBJ1-1; D may be TRBD1 (6 bases). Germline V lookup: CDR1 SEHNR, CDR2 FQNEAQ (reference sequence). The CDR3 is 15 residues long. As DNA, the CDR3 is TGTTCCAGCAGCTTAGGTGGGGGCATGAACACTGAAGCTTTCTTT. Translated, it gives CSSSLGGGMNTEAFF.

The chain joins TRBV19 to TRBJ2-7, with D possibly being TRBD1 (6 bases). Trimming removed 4 bases at V and 1 base at J, with 11 bases between. The CDR3 extends over 14 amino acids. Germline CDR1 reads LNHDA; CDR2 reads SQIVND (reference sequence). The CDR3: CASSTGQTSYEQYF. CDR3 DNA sequence: TGTGCCAGTAGTACCGGACAGACATCCTACGAGCAGTACTTC.

CDR3 loop: CASSLRYGTDYGYTF. The CDR3 bases are TGCGCCAGCAGCTTACGATACGGGACTGATTATGGCTACACCTTC. The chain joins TRBV5-1 to TRBJ1-2, with a tentative D call TRBD1 (5 bases). Trimming stripped 2 bases from V and 5 bases from J, with 16 bases between. CDR3 length equals 15 residues. From germline, CDR1 is SGHRS and CDR2 YFSETQ.

This clone was detected a few times. The J gene is TRBJ2-5, the V gene TRBV4-1, with D perhaps TRBD1 (6 bases). The CDR3 runs to 17 residues. CDR1 is MGHRA, CDR2 YSYEKL, per germline. V gave up 3 bases and J gave up 2 bases, with 19 bases separating them. CDR3 amino acids: CASSQGAAGSIQETQYF. The CDR3 nucleotides are TGCGCCAGCAGCCAGGGGGCGGCCGGTTCGATACAAGAGACCCAGTACTTC.

CDR3 in amino acids: CASSLAAGMNTEAFF. CDR3 sequence (DNA): TGCGCCAGCAGCTTGGCAGCAGGGATGAACACTGAAGCTTTCTTT. The genes are TRBV5-1 and TRBJ1-1; tentative D call: TRBD1 (5 bases). Germline V gene lookup returns CDR1 SGHRS and CDR2 YFSETQ. This CDR3 contains 15 residues. V lost 0 bases, J lost 0 bases, and 9 bases lay in between. Full variable domain (rest looked up from reference TRBV5-1 and TRBJ1-1): KAGVTQTPRYLIKTRGQQVTLSCSPISGHRSVSWYQQTPGQGLQFLFEYFSETQRNKGNFPGRFSGRQFSNSRSEMNVSTLELGDSALYLCASSLAAGMNTEAFFGQGTRLTVV.

V is TRBV4-1 and J is TRBJ2-7, with D maybe TRBD1 (6 bases). V lost 4 bases to trimming and J lost 6 bases, with 13 bases between them. Germline V gene sequence: CDR1 MGHRA, CDR2 YSYEKL. The length of the CDR3 is 13 residues. CDR3 protein: CASSPTGRAEQYF. CDR3 coding DNA: TGCGCCAGCAGCCCAACAGGGCGAGCCGAGCAGTACTTC.

The gene calls are TRBV6-1 and TRBJ1-1; maybe TRBD1 (5 bases). Germline V gives CDR1 MNHNS, CDR2 SASEGT. With 6 bases removed from V and 0 bases from J, the gap between germline ends came to 14 bases. The CDR3 covers 15 residues. The chain's CDR3 is CASRTETLMNTEAFF. As DNA, the CDR3 is TGTGCCAGCAGGACAGAGACATTAATGAACACTGAAGCTTTCTTT.